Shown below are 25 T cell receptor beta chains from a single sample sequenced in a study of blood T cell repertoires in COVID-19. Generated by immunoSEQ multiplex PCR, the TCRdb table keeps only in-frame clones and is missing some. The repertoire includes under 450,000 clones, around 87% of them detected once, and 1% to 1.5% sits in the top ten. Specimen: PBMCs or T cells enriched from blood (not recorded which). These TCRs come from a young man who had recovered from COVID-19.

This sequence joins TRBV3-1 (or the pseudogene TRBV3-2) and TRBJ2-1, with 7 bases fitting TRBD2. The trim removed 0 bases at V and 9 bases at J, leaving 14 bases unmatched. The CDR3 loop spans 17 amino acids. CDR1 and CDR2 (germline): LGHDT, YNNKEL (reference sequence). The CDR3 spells CASSQDLEAGPGGEQFF. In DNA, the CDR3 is TGTGCCAGCAGCCAAGATTTGGAAGCGGGGCCTGGGGGTGAGCAGTTCTTC.

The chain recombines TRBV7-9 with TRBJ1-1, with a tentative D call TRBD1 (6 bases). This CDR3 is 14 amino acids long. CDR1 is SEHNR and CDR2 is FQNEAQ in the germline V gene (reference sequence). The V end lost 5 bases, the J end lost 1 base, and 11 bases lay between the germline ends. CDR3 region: CASSPRTANTEAFF. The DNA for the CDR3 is TGTGCCAGCAGCCCGCGGACAGCGAACACTGAAGCTTTCTTT.

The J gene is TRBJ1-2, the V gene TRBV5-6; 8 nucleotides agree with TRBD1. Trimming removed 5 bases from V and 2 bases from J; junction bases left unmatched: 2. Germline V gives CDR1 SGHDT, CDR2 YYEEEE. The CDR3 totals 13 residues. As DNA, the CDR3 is TGTGCCAGCAGAAGACAGGGGAACTATGGCTACACCTTC. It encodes CASRRQGNYGYTF.

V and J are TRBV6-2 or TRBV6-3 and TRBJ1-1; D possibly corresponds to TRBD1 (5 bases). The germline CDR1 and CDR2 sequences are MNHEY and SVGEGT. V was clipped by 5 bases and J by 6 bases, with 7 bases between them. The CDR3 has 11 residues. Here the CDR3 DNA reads TGTGCCAGCAGTCAGGGTTCTGAAGCTTTCTTT. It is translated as CASSQGSEAFF.

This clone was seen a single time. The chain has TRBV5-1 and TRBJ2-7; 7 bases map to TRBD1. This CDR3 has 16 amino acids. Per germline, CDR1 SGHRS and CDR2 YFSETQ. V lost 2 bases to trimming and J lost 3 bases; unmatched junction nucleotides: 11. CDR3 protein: CASSFRDSDSLYEQYF. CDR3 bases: TGCGCCAGCAGCTTCCGGGACAGTGACTCCCTCTACGAGCAGTACTTC.

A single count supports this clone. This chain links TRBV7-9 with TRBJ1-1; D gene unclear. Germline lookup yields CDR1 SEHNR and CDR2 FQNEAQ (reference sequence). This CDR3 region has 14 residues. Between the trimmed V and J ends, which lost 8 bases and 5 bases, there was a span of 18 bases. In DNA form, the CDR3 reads TGTGCCAGCCGACTAACGGATGTGTTTACTGAAGCTTTCTTT. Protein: CASRLTDVFTEAFF.

CDR3 sequence: CASSYSIEGPRGLFF. The CDR3 DNA reads as TGTGCCAGCAGTTACTCGATAGAGGGGCCCAGGGGGCTGTTTTTT. The V gene is TRBV6-5, the J gene TRBJ1-4; 7 positions agree with TRBD1. The CDR3 totals 15 residues. The V gene's germline CDR1 is MNHEY and CDR2 SVGAGI. V shed 0 bases, J shed 14 bases, and the junction held 12 bases outside the gene matches.

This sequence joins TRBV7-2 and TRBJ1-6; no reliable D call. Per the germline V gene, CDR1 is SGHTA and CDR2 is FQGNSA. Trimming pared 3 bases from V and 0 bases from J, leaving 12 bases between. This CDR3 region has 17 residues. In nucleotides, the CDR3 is TGTGCCAGCAGCTTTCTGTCGGAGAGCTCCTATAATTCACCCCTCCACTTT. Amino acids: CASSFLSESSYNSPLHF.

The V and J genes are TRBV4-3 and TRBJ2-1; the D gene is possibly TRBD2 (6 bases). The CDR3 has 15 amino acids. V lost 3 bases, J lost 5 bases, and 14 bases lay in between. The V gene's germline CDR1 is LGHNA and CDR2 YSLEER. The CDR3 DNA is TGCGCCAGCAGCCAGGCGGGACTTAGTCACAATGAGCAGTTCTTC. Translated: CASSQAGLSHNEQFF.

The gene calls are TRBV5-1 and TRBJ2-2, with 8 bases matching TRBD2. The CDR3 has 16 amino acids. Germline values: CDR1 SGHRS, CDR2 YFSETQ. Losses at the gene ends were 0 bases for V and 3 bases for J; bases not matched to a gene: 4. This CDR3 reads CASSLAAGAYTGELFF. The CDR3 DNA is TGCGCCAGCAGCTTGGCAGCGGGGGCATACACCGGGGAGCTGTTTTTT.

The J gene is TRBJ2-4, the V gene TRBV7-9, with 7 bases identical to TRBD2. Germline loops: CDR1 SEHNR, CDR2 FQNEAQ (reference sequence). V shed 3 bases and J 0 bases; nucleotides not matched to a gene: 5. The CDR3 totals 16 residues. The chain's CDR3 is CASSLVGGVAKNIQYF. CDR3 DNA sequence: TGTGCCAGCAGCTTGGTTGGGGGGGTAGCCAAAAACATTCAGTACTTC.

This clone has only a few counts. This chain's CDR3 is CASSPTAFNSPLHF. The CDR3 DNA follows: TGTGCCAGCAGCCCGACAGCATTTAATTCACCCCTCCACTTT. The chain recombines TRBV5-4 with TRBJ1-6, with D possibly TRBD1 on 5 matching bases. The ends were cut back, 4 bases at V and 6 bases at J, with 11 bases in the middle. This CDR3 spans 14 amino acids. In germline, CDR1 is SGHNT, CDR2 YYREEE (reference sequence).

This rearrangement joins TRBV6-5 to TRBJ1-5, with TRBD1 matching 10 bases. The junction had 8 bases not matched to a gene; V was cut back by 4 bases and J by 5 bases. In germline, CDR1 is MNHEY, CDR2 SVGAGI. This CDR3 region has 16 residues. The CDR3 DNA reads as TGTGCCAGCAGTTCAGTGGGGGGGACAGGGGATCAGCCCCAGCATTTT. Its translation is CASSSVGGTGDQPQHF.

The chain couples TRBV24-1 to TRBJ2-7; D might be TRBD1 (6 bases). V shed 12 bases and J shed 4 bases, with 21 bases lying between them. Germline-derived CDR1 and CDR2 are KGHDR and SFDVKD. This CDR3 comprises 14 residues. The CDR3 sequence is CAVGDPGAVYEQYF. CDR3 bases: TGTGCCGTTGGCGACCCAGGGGCCGTATACGAGCAGTACTTC.

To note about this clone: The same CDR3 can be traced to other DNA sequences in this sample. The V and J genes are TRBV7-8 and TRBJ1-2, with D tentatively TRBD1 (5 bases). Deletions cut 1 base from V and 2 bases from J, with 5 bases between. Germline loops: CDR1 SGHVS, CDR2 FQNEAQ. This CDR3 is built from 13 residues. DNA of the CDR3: TGTGCCAGCAGCTTAGGACAGAACTATGGCTACACCTTC. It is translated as CASSLGQNYGYTF.

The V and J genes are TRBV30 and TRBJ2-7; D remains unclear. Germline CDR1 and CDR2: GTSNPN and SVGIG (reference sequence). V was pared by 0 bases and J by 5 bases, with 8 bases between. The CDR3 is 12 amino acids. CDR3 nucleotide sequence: TGTGCCTGGAGTGTAAAGCACCACGAGCAGTACTTC. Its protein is CAWSVKHHEQYF.

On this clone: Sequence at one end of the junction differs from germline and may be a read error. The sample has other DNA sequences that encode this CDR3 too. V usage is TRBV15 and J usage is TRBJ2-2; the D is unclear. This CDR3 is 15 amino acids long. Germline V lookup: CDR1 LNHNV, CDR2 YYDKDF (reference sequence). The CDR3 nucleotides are TGTGCCACCAGTAGAGATAGGAGCCCCTCCGGGGAGCTGTTTTTT. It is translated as CATSRDRSPSGELFF.

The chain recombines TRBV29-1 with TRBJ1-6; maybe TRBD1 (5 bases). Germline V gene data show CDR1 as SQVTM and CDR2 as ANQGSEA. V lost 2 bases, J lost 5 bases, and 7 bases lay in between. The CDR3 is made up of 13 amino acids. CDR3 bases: TGCAGCGTTGAACTGACAGATAATTCACCCCTCCACTTT. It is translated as CSVELTDNSPLHF.

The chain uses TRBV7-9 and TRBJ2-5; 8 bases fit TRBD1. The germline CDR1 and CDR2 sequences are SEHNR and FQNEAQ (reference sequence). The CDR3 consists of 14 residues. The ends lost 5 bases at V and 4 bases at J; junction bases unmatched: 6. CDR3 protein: CASSADRVRETQYF. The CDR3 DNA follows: TGTGCCAGCAGCGCGGACAGGGTTAGAGAGACCCAGTACTTC.

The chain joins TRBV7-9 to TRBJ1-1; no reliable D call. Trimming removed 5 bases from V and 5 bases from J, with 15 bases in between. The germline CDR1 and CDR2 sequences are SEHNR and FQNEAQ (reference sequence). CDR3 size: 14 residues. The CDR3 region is CASSPARVWTEAFF. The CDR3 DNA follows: TGTGCCAGCAGCCCTGCCCGGGTATGGACTGAAGCTTTCTTT.

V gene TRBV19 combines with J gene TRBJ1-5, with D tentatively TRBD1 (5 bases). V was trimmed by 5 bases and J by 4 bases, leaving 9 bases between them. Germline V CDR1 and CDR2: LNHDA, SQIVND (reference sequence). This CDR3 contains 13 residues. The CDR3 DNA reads TGTGCCAGTAGTCGACAGAGGAATCAGCCCCAGCATTTT. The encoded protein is CASSRQRNQPQHF.

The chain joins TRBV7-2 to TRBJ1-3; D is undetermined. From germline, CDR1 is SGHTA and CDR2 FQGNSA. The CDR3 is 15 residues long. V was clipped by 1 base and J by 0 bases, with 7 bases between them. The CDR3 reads CASSLGANSGNTIYF. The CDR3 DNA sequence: TGTGCCAGCAGCTTAGGGGCCAACTCTGGAAACACCATATATTTT.

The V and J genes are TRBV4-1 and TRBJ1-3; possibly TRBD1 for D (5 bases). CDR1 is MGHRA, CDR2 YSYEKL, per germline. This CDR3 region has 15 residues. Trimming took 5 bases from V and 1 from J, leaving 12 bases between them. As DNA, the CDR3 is TGCGCCAGCAGCAACAGCAGGGCTTCTGGAAACACCATATATTTT. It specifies CASSNSRASGNTIYF.

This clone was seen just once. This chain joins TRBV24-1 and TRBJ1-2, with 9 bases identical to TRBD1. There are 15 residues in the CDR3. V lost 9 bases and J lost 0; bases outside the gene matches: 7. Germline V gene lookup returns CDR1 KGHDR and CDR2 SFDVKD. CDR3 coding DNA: TGTGCCACCCCTCGAGGGACAGGGACTAACTATGGCTACACCTTC. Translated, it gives CATPRGTGTNYGYTF.

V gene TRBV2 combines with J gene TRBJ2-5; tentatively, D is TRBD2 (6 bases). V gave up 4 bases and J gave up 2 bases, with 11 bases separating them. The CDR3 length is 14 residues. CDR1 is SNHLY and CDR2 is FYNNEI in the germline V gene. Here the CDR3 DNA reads TGTGCCAGCAGTGTGTCTAGCGTTCAAGAGACCCAGTACTTC. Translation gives CASSVSSVQETQYF. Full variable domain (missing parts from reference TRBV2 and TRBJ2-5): EPEVTQTPSHQVTQMGQEVILRCVPISNHLYFYWYRQILGQKVEFLVSFYNNEISEKSEIFDDQFSVERPDGSNFTLKIRSTKLEDSAMYFCASSVSSVQETQYFGPGTRLLVL.